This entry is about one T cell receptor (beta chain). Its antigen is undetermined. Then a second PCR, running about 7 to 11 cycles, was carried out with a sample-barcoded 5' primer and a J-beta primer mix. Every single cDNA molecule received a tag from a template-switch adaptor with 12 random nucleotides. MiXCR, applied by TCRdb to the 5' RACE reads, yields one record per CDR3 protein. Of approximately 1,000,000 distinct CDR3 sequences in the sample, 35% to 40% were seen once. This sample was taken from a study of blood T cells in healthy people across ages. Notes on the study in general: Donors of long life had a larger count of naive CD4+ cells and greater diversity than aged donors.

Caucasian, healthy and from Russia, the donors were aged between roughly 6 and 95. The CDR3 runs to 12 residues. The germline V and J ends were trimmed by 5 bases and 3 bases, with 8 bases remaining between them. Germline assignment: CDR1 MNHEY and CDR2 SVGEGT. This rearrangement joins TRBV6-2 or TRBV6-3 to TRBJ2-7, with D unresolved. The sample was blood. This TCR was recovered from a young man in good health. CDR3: CASSLTHYEQYF. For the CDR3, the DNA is TGTGCCAGCAGTCTCACGCACTACGAGCAGTACTTC.